This paragraph covers one T cell receptor (beta chain) sequence. Antigen specificity is unknown. TCRdb keeps only in-frame clones here, not all; method: immunoSEQ multiplex PCR. The sample has some 90,000 clones; 88% are singletons. V lost 0 bases to trimming and J lost 5 bases; unmatched junction nucleotides: 7. This CDR3 region has 16 residues. Per germline, CDR1 LGHNA and CDR2 YNFKEQ. This sample was included in a study of T cell responses to AZD1222 COVID-19 vaccine. General study points: Spike-specific TCR breadth and depth grew following two AZD1222 doses.

This TCR was sampled from an adult in good health. The chain joins TRBV4-2 to TRBJ2-3, with TRBD2 matching over 8 bases. Sample: peripheral blood, taken on day 0 of AZD1222 vaccination. The CDR3 DNA reads TGTGCCAGCAGCCAAGATGCGGGGCTAGCGGGAGATACGCAGTATTTT. Translating it yields CASSQDAGLAGDTQYF.